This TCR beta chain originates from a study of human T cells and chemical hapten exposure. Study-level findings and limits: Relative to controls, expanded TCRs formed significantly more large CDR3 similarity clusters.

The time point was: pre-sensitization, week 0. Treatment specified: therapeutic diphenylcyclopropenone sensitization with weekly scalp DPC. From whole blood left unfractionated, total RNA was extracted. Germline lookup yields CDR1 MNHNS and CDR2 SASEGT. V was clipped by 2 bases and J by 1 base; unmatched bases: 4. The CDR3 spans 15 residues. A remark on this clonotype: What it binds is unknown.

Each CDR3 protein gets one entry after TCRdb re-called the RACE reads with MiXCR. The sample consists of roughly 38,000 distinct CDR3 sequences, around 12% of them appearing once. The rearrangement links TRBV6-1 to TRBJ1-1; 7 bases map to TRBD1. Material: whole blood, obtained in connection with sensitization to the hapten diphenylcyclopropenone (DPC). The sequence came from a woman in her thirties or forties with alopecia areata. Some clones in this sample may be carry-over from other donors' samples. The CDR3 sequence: CASSERGQTNTEAFF. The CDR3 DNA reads TGTGCCAGCAGTGAAAGGGGGCAGACGAACACTGAAGCTTTCTTT.